The 15 T cell receptor beta chains presented below share a single source sample, sequenced in a study of T cells after posttransplantation cyclophosphamide. Treatment was busulfan-fludarabine conditioning, a marrow graft, and cyclophosphamide on days +3 and +4. TCRdb keeps only in-frame clones here, not all; method: immunoSEQ multiplex PCR. The sample includes under 25,000 clones, roughly 72% seen only once; the top ten take 25% to 35%. Sequencing was performed on PBMCs, taken after an allogeneic stem cell transplant with post-transplant cyclophosphamide. All receptors come from a male patient in his thirties who received an allogeneic stem cell transplant from a related donor, was CMV-positive, and had acute GVHD only. Some T cells could come from the graft donor.

The J gene is TRBJ1-3, the V gene TRBV7-2; the match to TRBD1 covers 8 bases. The length of the CDR3 is 18 residues. Trimming took 1 base from V and 0 from J; bases not matched to a gene: 8. CDR1 SGHTA and CDR2 FQGNSA come from the germline V gene. DNA for the CDR3: TGTGCCAGCAGCTTAGGCACAGGGGGTTTTCTCTCTGGAAACACCATATATTTT. Translation gives CASSLGTGGFLSGNTIYF.

The chain joins TRBV6-5 to TRBJ1-3, with no clear D. The V end was cut by 2 bases, the J end by 0 bases, with 8 bases between. The germline V gene encodes CDR1 MNHEY and CDR2 SVGAGI. This CDR3 contains 15 residues. CDR3 nucleotides: TGTGCCAGCAGTTACAGCGGAAGCTCTGGAAACACCATATATTTT. Its translation: CASSYSGSSGNTIYF.

This rearrangement joins TRBV7-2 to TRBJ1-2, with D possibly matching TRBD1 (6 bases). The germline V gene encodes CDR1 SGHTA and CDR2 FQGNSA. The CDR3 spans 14 residues. Trimming cost V 4 bases and J 7 bases, with 16 bases left between them. As DNA, the CDR3 is TGTGCCAGCAGCTCGCCAACAGGGCATCGTGGCTACACCTTC. Protein: CASSSPTGHRGYTF.

The sample holds a few counts of this clone. This chain connects TRBV7-2 to TRBJ1-3, with a tentative D call TRBD1 (6 bases). CDR1 and CDR2 from the germline V gene are SGHTA and FQGNSA. V was cut by 5 bases and J by 0 bases, with 11 bases left in between. The CDR3 sequence is 15 residues long. This chain's CDR3 is CASSRADSSGNTIYF. CDR3 DNA: TGTGCCAGCAGCCGCGCGGACAGCTCTGGAAACACCATATATTTT.

The chain uses TRBV4-1 and TRBJ2-2; the D gene is possibly TRBD2 (7 bases). This CDR3 has 16 residues. Looked up from germline, CDR1 is MGHRA and CDR2 is YSYEKL. The V end was cut by 4 bases, the J end by 3 bases, with 15 bases between. The CDR3 loop is CASSRTGGSYTGELFF. The CDR3 DNA sequence: TGCGCCAGCAGCCGAACGGGGGGCTCGTACACCGGGGAGCTGTTTTTT.

The rearrangement links TRBV18 to TRBJ2-7; no clear D gene. The CDR3 length is 15 residues. The germline gives CDR1 KGHSH, CDR2 LQKENI. V lost 2 bases to trimming and J lost 1 base, with 12 bases between them. The CDR3 bases are TGTGCCAGCTCACCAACGGAGCTCAGTTCCTACGAGCAGTACTTC. Its translation: CASSPTELSSYEQYF. The full variable domain, rest sourced from reference TRBV18 and TRBJ2-7, is NAGVMQNPRHLVRRRGQEARLRCSPMKGHSHVYWYRQLPEEGLKFMVYLQKENIIDESGMPKERFSAEFPKEGPSILRIQQVVRGDSAAYFCASSPTELSSYEQYFGPGTRLTVT.

The J gene is TRBJ1-1, the V gene TRBV6-6; TRBD1 matches at 9 bases. The CDR3 is made up of 14 amino acids. V shed 0 bases and J 6 bases; nucleotides not matched to a gene: 2. Germline V gene data show CDR1 as MNHNY and CDR2 as SVGAGI (reference sequence). The CDR3 sequence is CASSYSQGAAEAFF. In DNA form, the CDR3 reads TGTGCCAGCAGTTACTCACAGGGGGCGGCTGAAGCTTTCTTT.

This chain's CDR3 is CASSTTGGNQPQHF. The CDR3 nucleotides read TGTGCCAGCAGTACGACAGGGGGCAATCAGCCCCAGCATTTT. The V and J genes are TRBV6-6 and TRBJ1-5; 8 bases align to TRBD1. Germline V gives CDR1 MNHNY, CDR2 SVGAGI (reference sequence). V dropped 5 bases and J dropped 2; count of bases not matched to a gene: 2. The CDR3 covers 14 residues.

This chain uses TRBV19 with TRBJ1-1, with 8 positions matching TRBD1. V dropped 6 bases and J dropped 1; count of bases not matched to a gene: 10. Germline V gene sequence: CDR1 LNHDA, CDR2 SQIVND (reference sequence). The CDR3 extends over 16 amino acids. The CDR3 DNA sequence: TGTGCCAGTAGCCTCAGGACAGGGAGGGCGAACACTGAAGCTTTCTTT. It is translated as CASSLRTGRANTEAFF.

This chain links TRBV4-3 with TRBJ2-7, with D possibly matching TRBD2 (6 bases). V was cut by 1 base and J by 2 bases, with 12 bases left in between. Germline assignment: CDR1 LGHNA and CDR2 YSLEER. The CDR3 extends over 15 amino acids. For the CDR3, the DNA is TGCGCCAGCAGCCAAGGTTCACTAGCCCCCTACGAGCAGTACTTC. Its protein product is CASSQGSLAPYEQYF.

This clone was seen more than once but under ten times. The CDR3 nucleotides are TGTGCCAGCAGCTTCGCGGGACAGGGGACCTACGAGCAGTACTTC. It encodes CASSFAGQGTYEQYF. The rearrangement joins TRBV7-9 to TRBJ2-7; 10 bases line up with TRBD1. Trimming at V came to 3 bases and at J to 2 bases, leaving 4 bases not matched to a gene. The CDR3 length is 15 residues. CDR1 and CDR2 (germline): SEHNR, FQNEAQ (reference sequence).

CDR3 sequence (DNA): TGTGCCAGCCTCGGCGGGACTAGCAACACCGGGGAGCTGTTTTTT. It is translated as CASLGGTSNTGELFF. This chain uses TRBV28 with TRBJ2-2; 9 bases fit TRBD2. CDR3 length equals 15 residues. Germline V gene sequence: CDR1 MDHEN, CDR2 SYDVKM. The J segment lost 2 bases and the V segment lost 8 bases, leaving 6 bases of the junction unmatched.

This chain connects TRBV29-1 to TRBJ1-4; no reliable D call. CDR1 is SQVTM, CDR2 ANQGSEA, per germline. This CDR3 has 13 residues. V was shortened by 3 bases and J by 8 bases, with 13 bases between the two germline ends. CDR3 in DNA: TGCAGCGTTGACTCGGGGATCGGGGAAAAACTGTTTTTT. It yields the protein CSVDSGIGEKLFF. The complete variable domain, with remaining parts taken from reference TRBV29-1 and TRBJ1-4, reads SAVISQKPSRDICQRGTSLTIQCQVDSQVTMMFWYRQQPGQSLTLIATANQGSEATYESGFVIDKFPISRPNLTFSTLTVSNMSPEDSSIYLCSVDSGIGEKLFFGSGTQLSVL.

The rearrangement joins TRBV12-2 to TRBJ1-6. TRBV12-2 is a listed pseudogene. This CDR3 contains 10 residues. The DNA for the CDR3 is TGTGCAATTCCTTTCTCACCCCTCCACTTT. Translated, it gives CAIPFSPLHF.

In its sample, this clone was seen a few times. The CDR3 spells CASSLEWQGTEAFF. CDR3 bases: TGTGCCAGCAGCTTAGAATGGCAGGGAACTGAAGCTTTCTTT. The V call is TRBV7-2, the J call TRBJ1-1; the D gene is possibly TRBD1 (5 bases). The CDR3 is 14 amino acids. Looked up from germline, CDR1 is SGHTA and CDR2 is FQGNSA. The ends were cut back, 1 base at V and 5 bases at J, with 11 bases in the middle.